This T cell receptor (beta chain) comes out of a study of CD8 T cells in ankylosing spondylitis. This clonotype came up a few times. Antigen unknown. TCRdb reprocessed the 5' RACE reads with MiXCR, giving one entry per CDR3 protein. The sample lists roughly 240,000 distinct CDR3 sequences; approximately 30% were seen once. This CDR3 contains 11 residues. Germline assignment: CDR1 ENHRY and CDR2 SYGVKD. V lost 8 bases and J lost 10, with 12 bases in between. Study-wide results and caveats: Significant enrichment of disease-linked clones was reportedly seen in matched ankylosing spondylitis synovial fluid. CD8+ disease-linked clones were present at relatively low frequencies in blood.

The chain combines TRBV10-3 with TRBJ2-1; possibly TRBD2 for D (6 bases). Material: blood, either unsorted or a sorted T cell fraction (not recorded which). This receptor was identified in a male donor with ankylosing spondylitis or in good health (not recorded which). Here the CDR3 reads CAILTGGEQFF. The DNA for the CDR3 is TGTGCCATCTTAACAGGAGGGGAGCAGTTCTTC.